This entry describes one TCR beta chain. Its antigen is unidentified. This sample stems from a study of T cell responses to AZD1222 COVID-19 vaccine. CDR1 and CDR2 from the germline V gene are SGHTA and FQGNSA. Unmatched junction bases numbered 9, after V lost 4 bases and J lost 4 bases. The length of the CDR3 is 16 residues. Points from the study as a whole: Along spike, vaccine-associated CD4 TCRs were found throughout, with dominance at 160-218 and 743-854. Reports say nearly half of spike-specific TCRs go after unmutated variant regions.

Sequencing was performed with immunoSEQ multiplex PCR; in TCRdb, only in-frame clones are kept and a portion is missing. The data contain around 150,000 clones, 90% of them singletons. Sequenced material: peripheral blood, taken 28 days after the second AZD1222 dose. The rearrangement joins TRBV7-2 to TRBJ2-2; 7 positions agree with TRBD2. The receptor comes from an adult who received the AZD1222 COVID-19 vaccine. The CDR3 sequence is CASSSPSWGGTGELFF. In DNA, the CDR3 is TGTGCCAGCAGCTCCCCCTCGTGGGGGGGCACCGGGGAGCTGTTTTTT.